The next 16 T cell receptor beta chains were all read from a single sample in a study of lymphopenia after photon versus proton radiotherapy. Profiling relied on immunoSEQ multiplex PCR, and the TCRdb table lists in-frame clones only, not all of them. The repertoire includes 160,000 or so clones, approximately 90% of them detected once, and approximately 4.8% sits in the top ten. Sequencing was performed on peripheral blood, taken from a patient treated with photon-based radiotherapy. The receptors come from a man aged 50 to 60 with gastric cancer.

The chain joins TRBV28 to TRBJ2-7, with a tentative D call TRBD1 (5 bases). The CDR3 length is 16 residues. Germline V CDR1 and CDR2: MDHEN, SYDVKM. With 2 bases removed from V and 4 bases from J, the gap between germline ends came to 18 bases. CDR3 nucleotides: TGTGCCAGCAGTTTAAAAGGAAGGGGATGGGTGTACGAGCAGTACTTC. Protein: CASSLKGRGWVYEQYF. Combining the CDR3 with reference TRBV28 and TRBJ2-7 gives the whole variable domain DVKVTQSSRYLVKRTGEKVFLECVQDMDHENMFWYRQDPGLGLRLIYFSYDVKMKEKGDIPEGYSVSREKKERFSLILESASTNQTSMYLCASSLKGRGWVYEQYFGPGTRLTVT.

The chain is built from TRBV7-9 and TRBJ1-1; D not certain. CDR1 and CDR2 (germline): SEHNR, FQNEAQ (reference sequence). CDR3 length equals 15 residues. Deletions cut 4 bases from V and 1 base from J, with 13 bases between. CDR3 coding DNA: TGTGCCAGCAGCTGGGGTAGGACGGGGAACACTGAAGCTTTCTTT. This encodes CASSWGRTGNTEAFF.

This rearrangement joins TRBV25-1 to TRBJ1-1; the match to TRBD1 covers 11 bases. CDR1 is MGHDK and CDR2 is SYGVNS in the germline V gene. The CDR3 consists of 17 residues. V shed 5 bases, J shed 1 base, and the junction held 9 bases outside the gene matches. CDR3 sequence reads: CASSHLDRGRGNTEAFF. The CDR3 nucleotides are TGTGCCAGCAGTCACTTGGACAGGGGGCGAGGGAACACTGAAGCTTTCTTT.

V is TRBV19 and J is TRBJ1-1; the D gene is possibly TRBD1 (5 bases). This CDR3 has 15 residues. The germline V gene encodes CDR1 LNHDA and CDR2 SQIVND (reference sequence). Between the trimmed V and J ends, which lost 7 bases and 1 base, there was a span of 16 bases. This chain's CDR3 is CASTLLGGGNTEAFF. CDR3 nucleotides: TGTGCCAGTACCCTCCTCGGGGGGGGGAACACTGAAGCTTTCTTT.

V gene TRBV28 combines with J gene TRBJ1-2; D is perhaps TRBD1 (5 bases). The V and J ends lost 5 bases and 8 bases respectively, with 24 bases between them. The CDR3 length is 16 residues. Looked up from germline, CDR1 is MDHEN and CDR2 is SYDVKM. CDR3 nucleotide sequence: TGTGCCAGCAGTCTGGGCGGCTGGGAGGGCCGGGACGGCTACACCTTC. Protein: CASSLGGWEGRDGYTF.

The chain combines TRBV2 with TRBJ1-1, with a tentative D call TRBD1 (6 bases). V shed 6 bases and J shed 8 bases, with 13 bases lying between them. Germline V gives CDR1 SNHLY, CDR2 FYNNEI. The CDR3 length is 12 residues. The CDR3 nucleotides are TGTGCCAGCAGCCGGGGACAACGGGAAGCTTTCTTT. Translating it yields CASSRGQREAFF.

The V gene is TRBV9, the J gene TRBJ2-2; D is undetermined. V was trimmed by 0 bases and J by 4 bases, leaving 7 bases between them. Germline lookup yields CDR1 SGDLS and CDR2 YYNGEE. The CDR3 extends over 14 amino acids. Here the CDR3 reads CASSVEPTTGELFF. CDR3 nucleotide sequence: TGTGCCAGCAGCGTAGAACCAACCACCGGGGAGCTGTTTTTT. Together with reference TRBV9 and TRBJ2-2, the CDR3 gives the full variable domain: DSGVTQTPKHLITATGQRVTLRCSPRSGDLSVYWYQQSLDQGLQFLIQYYNGEERAKGNILERFSAQQFPDLHSELNLSSLELGDSALYFCASSVEPTTGELFFGEGSRLTVL.

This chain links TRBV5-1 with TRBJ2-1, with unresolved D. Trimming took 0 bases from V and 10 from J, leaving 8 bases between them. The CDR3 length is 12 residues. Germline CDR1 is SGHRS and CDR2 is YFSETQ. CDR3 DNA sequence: TGCGCCAGCAGCTTGGCCCCACGGGAGCAGTTCTTC. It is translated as CASSLAPREQFF.

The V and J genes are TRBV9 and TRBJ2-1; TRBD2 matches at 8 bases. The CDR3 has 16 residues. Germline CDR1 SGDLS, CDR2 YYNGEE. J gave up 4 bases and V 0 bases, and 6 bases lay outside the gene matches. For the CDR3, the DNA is TGTGCCAGCAGCGTAGTCGGTAGCGGGAATTACAATGAGCAGTTCTTC. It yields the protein CASSVVGSGNYNEQFF. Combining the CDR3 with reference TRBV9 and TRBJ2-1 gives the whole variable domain DSGVTQTPKHLITATGQRVTLRCSPRSGDLSVYWYQQSLDQGLQFLIQYYNGEERAKGNILERFSAQQFPDLHSELNLSSLELGDSALYFCASSVVGSGNYNEQFFGPGTRLTVL.

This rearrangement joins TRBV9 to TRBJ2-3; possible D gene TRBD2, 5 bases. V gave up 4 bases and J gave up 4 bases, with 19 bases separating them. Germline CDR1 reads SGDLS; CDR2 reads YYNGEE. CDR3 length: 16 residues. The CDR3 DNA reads TGTGCCAGCAGCTCTAGAAAGGCGGCCGGGGCAGATACGCAGTATTTT. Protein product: CASSSRKAAGADTQYF.

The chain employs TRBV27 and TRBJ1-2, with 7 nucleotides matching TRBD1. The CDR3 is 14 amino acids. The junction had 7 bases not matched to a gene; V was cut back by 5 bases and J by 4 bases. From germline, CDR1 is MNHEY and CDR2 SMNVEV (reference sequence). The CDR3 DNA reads TGTGCCAGCAGTCCCGGGACAGTTGGCTATGGCTACACCTTC. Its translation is CASSPGTVGYGYTF.

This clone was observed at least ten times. CDR3 bases: TGTGCCAGCAGTGAAGATCGGCCAGGGAACAACTATGGCTACACCTTC. It yields the protein CASSEDRPGNNYGYTF. The chain carries TRBV2 and TRBJ1-2; possible D gene TRBD1, 5 bases. The CDR3 length is 16 residues. Trimming removed 1 base from V and 2 bases from J, with 14 bases in between. Germline V gene data show CDR1 as SNHLY and CDR2 as FYNNEI.

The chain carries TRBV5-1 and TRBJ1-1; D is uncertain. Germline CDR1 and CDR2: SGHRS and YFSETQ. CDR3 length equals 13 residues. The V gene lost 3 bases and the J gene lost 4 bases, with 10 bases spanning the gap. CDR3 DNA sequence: TGCGCCAGCAGCTCCGACCTGGGCACTGAAGCTTTCTTT. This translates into CASSSDLGTEAFF.

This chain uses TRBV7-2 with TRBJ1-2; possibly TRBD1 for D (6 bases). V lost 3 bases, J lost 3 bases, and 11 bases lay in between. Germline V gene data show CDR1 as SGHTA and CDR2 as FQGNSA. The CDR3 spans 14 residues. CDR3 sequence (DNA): TGTGCCAGCAGCTTGGGAAGGGGGGACTATGGCTACACCTTC. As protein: CASSLGRGDYGYTF.

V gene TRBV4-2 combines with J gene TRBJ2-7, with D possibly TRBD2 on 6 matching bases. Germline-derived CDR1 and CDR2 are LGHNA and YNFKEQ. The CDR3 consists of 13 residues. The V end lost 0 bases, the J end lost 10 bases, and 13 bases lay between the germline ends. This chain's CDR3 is CASSQEGWRDQYF. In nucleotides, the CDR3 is TGTGCCAGCAGCCAAGAAGGTTGGCGGGACCAGTACTTC.

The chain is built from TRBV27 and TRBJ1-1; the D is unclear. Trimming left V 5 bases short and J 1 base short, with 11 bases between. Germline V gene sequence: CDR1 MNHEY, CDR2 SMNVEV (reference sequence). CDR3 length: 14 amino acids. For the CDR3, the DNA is TGTGCCAGCAGTCTCCGCCAAAGGAACACTGAAGCTTTCTTT. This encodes CASSLRQRNTEAFF.